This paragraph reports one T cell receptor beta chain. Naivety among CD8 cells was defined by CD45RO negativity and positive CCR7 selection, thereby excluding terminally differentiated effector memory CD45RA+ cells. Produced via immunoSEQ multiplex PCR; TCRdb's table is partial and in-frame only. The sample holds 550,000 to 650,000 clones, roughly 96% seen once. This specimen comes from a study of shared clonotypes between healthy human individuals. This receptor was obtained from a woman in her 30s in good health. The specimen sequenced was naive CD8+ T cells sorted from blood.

The CDR3: CASRPGLAGVGTGELFF. The CDR3 region has the DNA TGTGCCAGCAGACCCGGACTAGCGGGAGTCGGTACCGGGGAGCTGTTTTTT. The chain recombines TRBV6-7 with TRBJ2-2; 13 nucleotides match TRBD2. TRBV6-7 is treated as an ORF (open reading frame) with a function not yet certain. V was clipped by 6 bases and J by 5 bases; unmatched bases: 9. The CDR3 contains 17 residues.